This T cell receptor (beta chain) was profiled in a study of response to subunit inactivated influenza vaccine. Points from the study as a whole: Few new T cells, the authors suggested, are recruited by each seasonal influenza vaccination.

In TCRdb, the RT-PCR reads were re-called with MiXCR into one record per CDR3 protein. This table has about 180,000 distinct CDR3 sequences, about 10% appearing once. Details on this clonotype: Its antigen remains unknown. A read error is possible here, since a much larger clone lies one base away.

Germline values: CDR1 ENHRY, CDR2 SYGVKD. This CDR3 contains 15 residues. The receptor was isolated from a man between 50 and 69 years old who received an inactivated influenza vaccine. The material sequenced was CD8+ T cells sorted from PBMCs, taken roughly 24 months after vaccination. V is TRBV10-3 and J is TRBJ2-3; 12 positions agree with TRBD2. CDR3 loop: CDILAGGPSTDTQYF. The CDR3 coding sequence is TGTGACATCCTAGCGGGAGGGCCTAGCACAGATACGCAGTATTTT.